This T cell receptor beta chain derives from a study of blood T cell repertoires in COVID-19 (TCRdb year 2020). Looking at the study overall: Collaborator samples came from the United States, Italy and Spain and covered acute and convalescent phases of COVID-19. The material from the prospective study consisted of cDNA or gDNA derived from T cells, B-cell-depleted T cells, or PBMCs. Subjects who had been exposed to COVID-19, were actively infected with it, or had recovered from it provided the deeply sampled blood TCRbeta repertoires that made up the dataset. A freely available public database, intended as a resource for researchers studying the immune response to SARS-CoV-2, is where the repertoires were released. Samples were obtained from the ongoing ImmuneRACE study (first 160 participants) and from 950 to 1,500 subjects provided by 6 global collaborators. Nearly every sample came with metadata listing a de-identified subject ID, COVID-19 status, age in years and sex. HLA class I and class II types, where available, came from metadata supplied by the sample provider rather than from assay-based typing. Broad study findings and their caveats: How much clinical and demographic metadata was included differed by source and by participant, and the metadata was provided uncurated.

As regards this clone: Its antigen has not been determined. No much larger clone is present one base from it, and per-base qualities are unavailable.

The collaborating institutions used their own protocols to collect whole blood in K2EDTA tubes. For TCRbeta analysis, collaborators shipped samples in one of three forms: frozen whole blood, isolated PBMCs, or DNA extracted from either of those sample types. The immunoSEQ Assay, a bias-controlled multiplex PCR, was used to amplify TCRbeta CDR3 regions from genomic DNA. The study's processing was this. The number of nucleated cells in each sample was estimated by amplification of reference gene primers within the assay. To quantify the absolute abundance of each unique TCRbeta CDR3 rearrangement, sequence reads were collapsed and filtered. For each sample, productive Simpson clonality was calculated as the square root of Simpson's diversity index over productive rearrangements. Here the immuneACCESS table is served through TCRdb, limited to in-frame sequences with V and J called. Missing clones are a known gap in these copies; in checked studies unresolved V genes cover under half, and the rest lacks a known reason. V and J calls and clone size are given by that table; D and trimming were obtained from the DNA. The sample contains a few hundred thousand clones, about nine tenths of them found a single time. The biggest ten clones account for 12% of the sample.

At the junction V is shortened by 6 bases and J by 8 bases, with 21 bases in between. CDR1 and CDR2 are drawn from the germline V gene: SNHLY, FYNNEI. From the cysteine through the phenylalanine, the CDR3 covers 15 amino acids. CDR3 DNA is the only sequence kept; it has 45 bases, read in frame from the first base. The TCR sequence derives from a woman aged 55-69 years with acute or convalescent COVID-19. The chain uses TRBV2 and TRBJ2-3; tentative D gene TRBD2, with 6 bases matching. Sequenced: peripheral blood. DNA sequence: TGTGCCAGCAGCTCCGGGACTGGAGCGGTTGGTACGCAGTATTTT. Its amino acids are CASSSGTGAVGTQYF.